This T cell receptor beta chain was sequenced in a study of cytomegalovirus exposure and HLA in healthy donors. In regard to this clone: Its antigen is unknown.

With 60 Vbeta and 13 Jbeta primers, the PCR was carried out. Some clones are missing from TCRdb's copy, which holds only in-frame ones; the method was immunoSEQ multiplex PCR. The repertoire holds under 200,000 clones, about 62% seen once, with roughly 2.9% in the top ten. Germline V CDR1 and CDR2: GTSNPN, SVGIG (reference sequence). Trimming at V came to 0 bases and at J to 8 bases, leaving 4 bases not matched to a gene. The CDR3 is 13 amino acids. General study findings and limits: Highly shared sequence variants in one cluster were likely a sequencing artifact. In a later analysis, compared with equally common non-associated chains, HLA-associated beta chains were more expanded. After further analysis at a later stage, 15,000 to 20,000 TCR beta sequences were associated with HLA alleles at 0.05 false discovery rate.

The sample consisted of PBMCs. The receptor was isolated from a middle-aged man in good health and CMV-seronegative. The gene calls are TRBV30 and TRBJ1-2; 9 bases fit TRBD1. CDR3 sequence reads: CAWSVWDRVGYTF. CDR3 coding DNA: TGTGCCTGGAGTGTATGGGACAGGGTAGGCTACACCTTC.